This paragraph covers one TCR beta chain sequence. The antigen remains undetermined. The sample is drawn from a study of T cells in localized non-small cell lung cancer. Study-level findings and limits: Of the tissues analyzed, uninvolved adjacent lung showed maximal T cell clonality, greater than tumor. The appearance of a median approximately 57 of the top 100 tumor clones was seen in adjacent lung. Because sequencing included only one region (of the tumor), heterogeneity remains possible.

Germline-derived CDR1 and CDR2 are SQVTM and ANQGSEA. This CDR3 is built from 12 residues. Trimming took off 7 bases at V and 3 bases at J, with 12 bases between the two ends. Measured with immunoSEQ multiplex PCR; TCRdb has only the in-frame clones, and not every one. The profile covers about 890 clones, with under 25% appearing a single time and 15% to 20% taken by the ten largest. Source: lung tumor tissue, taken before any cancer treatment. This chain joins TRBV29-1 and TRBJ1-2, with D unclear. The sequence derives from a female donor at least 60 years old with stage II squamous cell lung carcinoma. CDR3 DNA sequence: TGCAGCGCAATTACTCCCGACTATGGCTACACCTTC. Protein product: CSAITPDYGYTF.